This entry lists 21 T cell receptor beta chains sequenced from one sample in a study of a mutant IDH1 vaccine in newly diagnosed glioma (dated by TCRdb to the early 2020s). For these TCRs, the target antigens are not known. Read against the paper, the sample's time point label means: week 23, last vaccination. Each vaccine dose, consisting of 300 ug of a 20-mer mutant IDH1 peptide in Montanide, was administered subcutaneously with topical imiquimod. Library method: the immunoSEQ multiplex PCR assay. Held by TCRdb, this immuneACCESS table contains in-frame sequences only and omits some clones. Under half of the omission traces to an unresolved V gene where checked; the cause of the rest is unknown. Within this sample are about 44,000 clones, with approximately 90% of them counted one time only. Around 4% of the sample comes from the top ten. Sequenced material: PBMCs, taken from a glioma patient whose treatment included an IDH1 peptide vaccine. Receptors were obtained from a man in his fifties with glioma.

CDR3 region: CASSQPGPTIGKLFF. CDR3 coding DNA: TGTGCCAGCAGTCAACCGGGACCCACAATCGGAAAACTGTTTTTT. The V and J genes are TRBV6-5 and TRBJ1-4; a possible D gene is TRBD1 (5 bases). CDR1 and CDR2 (germline): MNHEY, SVGAGI. CDR3 length: 15 residues. Trimming took 5 bases from V and 10 from J, leaving 20 bases between them.

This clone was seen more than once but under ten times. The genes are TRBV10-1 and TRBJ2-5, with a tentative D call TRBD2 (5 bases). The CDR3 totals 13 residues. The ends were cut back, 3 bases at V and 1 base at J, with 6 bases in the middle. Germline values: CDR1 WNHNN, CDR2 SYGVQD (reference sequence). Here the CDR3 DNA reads TGCGCCAGCAGTGAAGCGGTCCAAGAGACCCAGTACTTC. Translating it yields CASSEAVQETQYF.

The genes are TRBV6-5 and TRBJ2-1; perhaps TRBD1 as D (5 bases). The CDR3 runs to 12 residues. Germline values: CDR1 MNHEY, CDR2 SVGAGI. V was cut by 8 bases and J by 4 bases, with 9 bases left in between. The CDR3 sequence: CASRRQYNEQFF. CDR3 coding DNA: TGTGCCAGCCGAAGACAGTACAATGAGCAGTTCTTC.

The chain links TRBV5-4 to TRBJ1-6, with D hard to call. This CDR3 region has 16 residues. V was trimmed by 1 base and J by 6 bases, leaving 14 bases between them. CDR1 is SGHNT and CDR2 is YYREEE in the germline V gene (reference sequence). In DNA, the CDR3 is TGTGCCAGCAGCTTGTCGTCGGCCAGAAGTAATTCACCCCTCCACTTT. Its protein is CASSLSSARSNSPLHF.

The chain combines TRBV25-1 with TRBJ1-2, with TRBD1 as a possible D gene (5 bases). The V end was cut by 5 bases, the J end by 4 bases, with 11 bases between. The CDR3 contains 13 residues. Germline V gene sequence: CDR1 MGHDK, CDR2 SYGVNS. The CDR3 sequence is CASSTRVGYGYTF. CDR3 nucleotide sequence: TGTGCCAGCAGTACCAGGGTGGGCTATGGCTACACCTTC.

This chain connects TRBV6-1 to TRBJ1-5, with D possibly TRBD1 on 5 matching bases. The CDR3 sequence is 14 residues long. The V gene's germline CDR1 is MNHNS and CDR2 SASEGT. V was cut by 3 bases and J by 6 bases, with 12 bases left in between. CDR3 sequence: CASSEGGGGQPQHF. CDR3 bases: TGTGCCAGCAGTGAGGGGGGGGGTGGTCAGCCCCAGCATTTT.

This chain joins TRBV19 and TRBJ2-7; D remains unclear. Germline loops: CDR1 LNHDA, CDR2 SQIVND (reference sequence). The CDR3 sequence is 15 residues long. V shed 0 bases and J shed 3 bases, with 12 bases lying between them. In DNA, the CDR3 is TGTGCCAGTAGTATAGATGTCAACGCTGTCTACGAGCAGTACTTC. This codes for CASSIDVNAVYEQYF.

CDR3 in amino acids: CASSLSGTGKYEQYF. The DNA of the CDR3 is TGCGCCAGCAGCTTAAGCGGGACGGGGAAATACGAGCAGTACTTC. V is TRBV5-1 and J is TRBJ2-7; TRBD2 agrees at 7 bases. There are 15 residues in the CDR3. Losses at the gene ends were 2 bases for V and 4 bases for J; bases not matched to a gene: 9. CDR1 and CDR2 (germline): SGHRS, YFSETQ. Complete variable domain (other parts from reference TRBV5-1 and TRBJ2-7): KAGVTQTPRYLIKTRGQQVTLSCSPISGHRSVSWYQQTPGQGLQFLFEYFSETQRNKGNFPGRFSGRQFSNSRSEMNVSTLELGDSALYLCASSLSGTGKYEQYFGPGTRLTVT.

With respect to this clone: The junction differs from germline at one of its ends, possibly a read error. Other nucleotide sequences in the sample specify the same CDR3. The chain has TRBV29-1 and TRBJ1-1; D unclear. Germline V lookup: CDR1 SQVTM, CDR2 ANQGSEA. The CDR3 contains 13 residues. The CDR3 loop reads CSVVYRMNTEAFF. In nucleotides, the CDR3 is TGCAGCGTTGTGTACAGAATGAACACCGAAGCTTTCTTT.

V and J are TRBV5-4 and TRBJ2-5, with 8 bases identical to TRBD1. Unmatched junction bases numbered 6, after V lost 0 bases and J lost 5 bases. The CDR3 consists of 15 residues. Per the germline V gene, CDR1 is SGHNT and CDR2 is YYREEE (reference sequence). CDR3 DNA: TGTGCCAGCAGCTTGGGGACAGGGTATTTTGAGACCCAGTACTTC. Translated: CASSLGTGYFETQYF.

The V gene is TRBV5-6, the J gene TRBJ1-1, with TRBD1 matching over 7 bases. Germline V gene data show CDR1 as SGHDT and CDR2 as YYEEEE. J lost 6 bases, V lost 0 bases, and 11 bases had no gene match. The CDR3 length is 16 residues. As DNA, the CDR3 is TGTGCCAGCAGCTTGGAGAAGGGCACAGGGGCATCTGAAGCTTTCTTT. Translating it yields CASSLEKGTGASEAFF.

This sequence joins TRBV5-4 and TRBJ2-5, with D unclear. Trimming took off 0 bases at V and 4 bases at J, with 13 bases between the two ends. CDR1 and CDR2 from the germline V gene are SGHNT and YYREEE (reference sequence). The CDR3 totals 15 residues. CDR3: CASSLELGKGETQYF. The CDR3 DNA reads TGTGCCAGCAGCTTGGAGTTAGGGAAGGGAGAGACCCAGTACTTC.

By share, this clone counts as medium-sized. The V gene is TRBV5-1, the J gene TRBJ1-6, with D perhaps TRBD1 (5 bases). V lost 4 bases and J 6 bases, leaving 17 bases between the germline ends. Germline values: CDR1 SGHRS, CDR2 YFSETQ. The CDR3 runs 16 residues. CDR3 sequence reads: CASSLNSLRGNSPLHF. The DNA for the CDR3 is TGCGCCAGCAGCCTGAATTCGTTGAGGGGTAATTCACCCCTCCACTTT.

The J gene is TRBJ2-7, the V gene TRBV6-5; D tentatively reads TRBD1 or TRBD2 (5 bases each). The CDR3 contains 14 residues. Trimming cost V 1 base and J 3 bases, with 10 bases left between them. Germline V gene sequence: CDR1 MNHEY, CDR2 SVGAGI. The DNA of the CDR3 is TGTGCCAGCAGTTACTGGGACGGAAACTACGAGCAGTACTTC. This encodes CASSYWDGNYEQYF.

The CDR3 DNA sequence: TGCGCCAGCAGCCCCGCGTCTAGCGGGGGGGTGACAGATACGCAGTATTTT. Its translation: CASSPASSGGVTDTQYF. The V call is TRBV4-3, the J call TRBJ2-3; TRBD2 matches at 12 bases. Germline V gene data show CDR1 as LGHNA and CDR2 as YSLEER. The CDR3 extends over 17 amino acids. The V and J ends lost 4 bases and 3 bases, in that order; junction bases with no gene match: 8.

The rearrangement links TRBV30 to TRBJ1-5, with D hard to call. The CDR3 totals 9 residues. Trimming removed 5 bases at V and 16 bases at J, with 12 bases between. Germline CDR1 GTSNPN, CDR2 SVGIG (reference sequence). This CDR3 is CAWGVPPHF. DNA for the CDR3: TGTGCCTGGGGGGTCCCCCCACATTTT.

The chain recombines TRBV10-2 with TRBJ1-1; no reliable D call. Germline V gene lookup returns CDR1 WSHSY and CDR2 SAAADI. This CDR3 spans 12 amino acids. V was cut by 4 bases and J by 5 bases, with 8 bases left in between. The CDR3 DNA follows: TGCGCCAGCAGTGTAGCGTTGACTGAAGCTTTCTTT. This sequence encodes CASSVALTEAFF.

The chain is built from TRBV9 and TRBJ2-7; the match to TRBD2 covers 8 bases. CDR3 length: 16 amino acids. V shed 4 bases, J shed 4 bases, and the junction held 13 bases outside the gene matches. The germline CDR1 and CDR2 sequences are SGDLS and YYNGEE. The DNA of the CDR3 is TGTGCCAGCAGCCCAGGACTCGAAGCGGGAGCTTACGAGCAGTACTTC. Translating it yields CASSPGLEAGAYEQYF.

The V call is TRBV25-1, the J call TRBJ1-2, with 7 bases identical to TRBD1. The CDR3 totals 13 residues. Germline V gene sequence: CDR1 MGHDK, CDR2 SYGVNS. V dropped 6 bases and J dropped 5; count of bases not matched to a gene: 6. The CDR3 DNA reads TGTGCCAGCAGCCGGGGGACAGCATATGGCTACACCTTC. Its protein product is CASSRGTAYGYTF.

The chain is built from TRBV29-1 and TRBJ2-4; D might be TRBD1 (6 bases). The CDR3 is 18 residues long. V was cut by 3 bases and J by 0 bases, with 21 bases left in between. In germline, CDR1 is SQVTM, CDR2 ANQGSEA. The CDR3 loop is CSVEYETGFWRAKNIQYF. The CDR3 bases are TGCAGCGTTGAGTACGAGACAGGATTTTGGAGAGCCAAAAACATTCAGTACTTC.

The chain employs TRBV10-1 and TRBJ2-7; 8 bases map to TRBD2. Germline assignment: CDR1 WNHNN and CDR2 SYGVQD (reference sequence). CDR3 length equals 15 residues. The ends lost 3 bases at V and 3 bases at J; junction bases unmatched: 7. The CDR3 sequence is CASSDPTSGHYEQYF. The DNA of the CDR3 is TGCGCCAGCAGTGATCCCACTAGCGGACACTACGAGCAGTACTTC.